This section outlines one T cell receptor beta chain sequence together with its context. Its antigen is unknown. The sample is drawn from a study of T cells expressing NK-cell markers. Study-level points and caveats: Roughly 1.0-8% of CD8+ T cells in about 6 donors belonged to dominant NKG2C+ clonotypes.

Making the TCR beta cDNA relied on 5'RACE template switching with UMIs. TCRdb re-called the 5' RACE reads, yielding one record per CDR3 amino acid sequence without DNA. This listing includes hundreds of thousands of distinct CDR3 sequences. The clonotype originates from a man aged 18 to 69 in good health. Sequenced material: blood T cells: a sorted CD56 or NKG2C T cell subset, CD4+ or CD8+ T cells, or bulk PBMC T cells (not recorded which).

CDR3 sequence reads: CAISDSWDRVGGYTF. The chain joins TRBV10-3 to TRBJ1-2; TCRdb proposes TRBD1, but this gene call is untestable without DNA. The CDR3 has 15 amino acids. The V gene's germline CDR1 is ENHRY and CDR2 SYGVKD.